This TCR beta chain was sequenced in a study of CD8 T cells in ankylosing spondylitis. Study observations and caveats: Significant enrichment of disease-linked clones was reported in matched ankylosing spondylitis synovial fluid.

In TCRdb, the 5' RACE reads were re-called with MiXCR into one record per CDR3 protein. The repertoire includes some 95,000 distinct CDR3 sequences, about 9% of them detected once, and 4.5% to 5.5% sits in the top ten. This clonotype has at least ten counts. Its specificity is unknown. The CDR3 is 12 amino acids. V was cut by 3 bases and J by 4 bases, with 7 bases left in between. CDR1 and CDR2 from the germline V gene are SQVTM and ANQGSEA. The TCR sequence derives from a male donor with ankylosing spondylitis or in good health (not recorded which). The genes are TRBV29-1 and TRBJ2-1; no clear D. Sequenced material: blood, either unsorted or a sorted T cell fraction (not recorded which). DNA of the CDR3: TGCAGCGTTGATTACAGTTACAATGAGCAGTTCTTC. Translation: CSVDYSYNEQFF.